The subject of this entry is one T cell receptor beta chain. Its cognate antigen is unknown. These data originate in a study of radiotherapy plus CTLA-4 blockade in lung cancer. Study results and limitations: In blood, after radiotherapy plus ipilimumab, tumor-derived TCR clones expanded.

Produced via immunoSEQ multiplex PCR; TCRdb's table is partial and in-frame only. Of about 94,000 clones listed, around 80% are singletons. V was clipped by 3 bases and J by 6 bases; unmatched bases: 7. Germline loops: CDR1 SNHLY, CDR2 FYNNEI. This CDR3 is built from 14 residues. The clonotype was recovered from a human donor with non-small cell lung cancer that progressed on radiotherapy plus ipilimumab. Material: peripheral blood, obtained from a patient treated with radiotherapy plus ipilimumab. This sequence joins TRBV2 and TRBJ2-5; 7 nucleotides align to TRBD1. The CDR3 bases are TGTGCCAGCAGTGACGCACAGGGGTTACAGACCCAGTACTTC. Its translation: CASSDAQGLQTQYF.